This entry features one T cell receptor (beta chain) sequence. This CDR3 has 14 residues. Germline loops: CDR1 SGHDN, CDR2 FVKESK. V was trimmed by 6 bases and J by 3 bases, leaving 15 bases between them. The data stem from a study of blood T cell repertoires in COVID-19. Profiled with immunoSEQ multiplex PCR; TCRdb holds only in-frame clones, not every one. Altogether under 300,000 clones are present, approximately 87% being singletons, with the ten largest covering 6.2%. Sequencing was performed on peripheral blood. The clonotype was recovered from a man aged 55 to 69 with acute or convalescent COVID-19. The J gene is TRBJ2-7, the V gene TRBV14; D is perhaps TRBD2 (6 bases). The CDR3 loop is CASSELAFGYEQYF. In DNA, the CDR3 is TGTGCCAGCAGTGAACTAGCCTTCGGCTACGAGCAGTACTTC.